This TCR beta chain was sequenced during a study of vaccination and CD4 T cells after COVID-19. Study information: Samples after vaccination came a median 72 days past dose two, ranging 14 to 241. Researchers treated control cultures with a CEFX pool, an HIV-1 Nef pool, or no peptide. Study results and limitations: Spike mono-reactive clones accounted for 304 of the 307 vaccine-specific clones found in convalescent patients.

The Oncomine TCR Beta short-read assay was applied to DNA of cultured CD4+ T cells. Using its own MiXCR run on the PCR reads, TCRdb lists one record per CDR3 protein. The repertoire consists of about 2,800 distinct CDR3 sequences, with approximately 30% occurring once and the leading ten covering less than 45%. The treatment denotes: approximately 9-day PBMC culture with coronavirus spike peptide pools or control peptides (ViraFEST assay). Ahead of the COVID-19 pandemic (2011-2018), the CD4+ T cells of the unexposed donor were collected. A note on this clonotype: The antigen is unknown.

Deletions cut 7 bases from V and 5 bases from J, with 15 bases between. The CDR3 sequence is 14 residues long. Germline V gene lookup returns CDR1 LNHDA and CDR2 SQIVND (reference sequence). The chain links TRBV19 to TRBJ1-5, with no clear D. Sample: CD4+ T cells from blood, cultured in vitro. This receptor was taken from a human donor in good health. The CDR3 spells CASNMGNPDQPQHF. DNA of the CDR3: TGTGCCAGTAACATGGGGAATCCGGATCAGCCCCAGCATTTT.